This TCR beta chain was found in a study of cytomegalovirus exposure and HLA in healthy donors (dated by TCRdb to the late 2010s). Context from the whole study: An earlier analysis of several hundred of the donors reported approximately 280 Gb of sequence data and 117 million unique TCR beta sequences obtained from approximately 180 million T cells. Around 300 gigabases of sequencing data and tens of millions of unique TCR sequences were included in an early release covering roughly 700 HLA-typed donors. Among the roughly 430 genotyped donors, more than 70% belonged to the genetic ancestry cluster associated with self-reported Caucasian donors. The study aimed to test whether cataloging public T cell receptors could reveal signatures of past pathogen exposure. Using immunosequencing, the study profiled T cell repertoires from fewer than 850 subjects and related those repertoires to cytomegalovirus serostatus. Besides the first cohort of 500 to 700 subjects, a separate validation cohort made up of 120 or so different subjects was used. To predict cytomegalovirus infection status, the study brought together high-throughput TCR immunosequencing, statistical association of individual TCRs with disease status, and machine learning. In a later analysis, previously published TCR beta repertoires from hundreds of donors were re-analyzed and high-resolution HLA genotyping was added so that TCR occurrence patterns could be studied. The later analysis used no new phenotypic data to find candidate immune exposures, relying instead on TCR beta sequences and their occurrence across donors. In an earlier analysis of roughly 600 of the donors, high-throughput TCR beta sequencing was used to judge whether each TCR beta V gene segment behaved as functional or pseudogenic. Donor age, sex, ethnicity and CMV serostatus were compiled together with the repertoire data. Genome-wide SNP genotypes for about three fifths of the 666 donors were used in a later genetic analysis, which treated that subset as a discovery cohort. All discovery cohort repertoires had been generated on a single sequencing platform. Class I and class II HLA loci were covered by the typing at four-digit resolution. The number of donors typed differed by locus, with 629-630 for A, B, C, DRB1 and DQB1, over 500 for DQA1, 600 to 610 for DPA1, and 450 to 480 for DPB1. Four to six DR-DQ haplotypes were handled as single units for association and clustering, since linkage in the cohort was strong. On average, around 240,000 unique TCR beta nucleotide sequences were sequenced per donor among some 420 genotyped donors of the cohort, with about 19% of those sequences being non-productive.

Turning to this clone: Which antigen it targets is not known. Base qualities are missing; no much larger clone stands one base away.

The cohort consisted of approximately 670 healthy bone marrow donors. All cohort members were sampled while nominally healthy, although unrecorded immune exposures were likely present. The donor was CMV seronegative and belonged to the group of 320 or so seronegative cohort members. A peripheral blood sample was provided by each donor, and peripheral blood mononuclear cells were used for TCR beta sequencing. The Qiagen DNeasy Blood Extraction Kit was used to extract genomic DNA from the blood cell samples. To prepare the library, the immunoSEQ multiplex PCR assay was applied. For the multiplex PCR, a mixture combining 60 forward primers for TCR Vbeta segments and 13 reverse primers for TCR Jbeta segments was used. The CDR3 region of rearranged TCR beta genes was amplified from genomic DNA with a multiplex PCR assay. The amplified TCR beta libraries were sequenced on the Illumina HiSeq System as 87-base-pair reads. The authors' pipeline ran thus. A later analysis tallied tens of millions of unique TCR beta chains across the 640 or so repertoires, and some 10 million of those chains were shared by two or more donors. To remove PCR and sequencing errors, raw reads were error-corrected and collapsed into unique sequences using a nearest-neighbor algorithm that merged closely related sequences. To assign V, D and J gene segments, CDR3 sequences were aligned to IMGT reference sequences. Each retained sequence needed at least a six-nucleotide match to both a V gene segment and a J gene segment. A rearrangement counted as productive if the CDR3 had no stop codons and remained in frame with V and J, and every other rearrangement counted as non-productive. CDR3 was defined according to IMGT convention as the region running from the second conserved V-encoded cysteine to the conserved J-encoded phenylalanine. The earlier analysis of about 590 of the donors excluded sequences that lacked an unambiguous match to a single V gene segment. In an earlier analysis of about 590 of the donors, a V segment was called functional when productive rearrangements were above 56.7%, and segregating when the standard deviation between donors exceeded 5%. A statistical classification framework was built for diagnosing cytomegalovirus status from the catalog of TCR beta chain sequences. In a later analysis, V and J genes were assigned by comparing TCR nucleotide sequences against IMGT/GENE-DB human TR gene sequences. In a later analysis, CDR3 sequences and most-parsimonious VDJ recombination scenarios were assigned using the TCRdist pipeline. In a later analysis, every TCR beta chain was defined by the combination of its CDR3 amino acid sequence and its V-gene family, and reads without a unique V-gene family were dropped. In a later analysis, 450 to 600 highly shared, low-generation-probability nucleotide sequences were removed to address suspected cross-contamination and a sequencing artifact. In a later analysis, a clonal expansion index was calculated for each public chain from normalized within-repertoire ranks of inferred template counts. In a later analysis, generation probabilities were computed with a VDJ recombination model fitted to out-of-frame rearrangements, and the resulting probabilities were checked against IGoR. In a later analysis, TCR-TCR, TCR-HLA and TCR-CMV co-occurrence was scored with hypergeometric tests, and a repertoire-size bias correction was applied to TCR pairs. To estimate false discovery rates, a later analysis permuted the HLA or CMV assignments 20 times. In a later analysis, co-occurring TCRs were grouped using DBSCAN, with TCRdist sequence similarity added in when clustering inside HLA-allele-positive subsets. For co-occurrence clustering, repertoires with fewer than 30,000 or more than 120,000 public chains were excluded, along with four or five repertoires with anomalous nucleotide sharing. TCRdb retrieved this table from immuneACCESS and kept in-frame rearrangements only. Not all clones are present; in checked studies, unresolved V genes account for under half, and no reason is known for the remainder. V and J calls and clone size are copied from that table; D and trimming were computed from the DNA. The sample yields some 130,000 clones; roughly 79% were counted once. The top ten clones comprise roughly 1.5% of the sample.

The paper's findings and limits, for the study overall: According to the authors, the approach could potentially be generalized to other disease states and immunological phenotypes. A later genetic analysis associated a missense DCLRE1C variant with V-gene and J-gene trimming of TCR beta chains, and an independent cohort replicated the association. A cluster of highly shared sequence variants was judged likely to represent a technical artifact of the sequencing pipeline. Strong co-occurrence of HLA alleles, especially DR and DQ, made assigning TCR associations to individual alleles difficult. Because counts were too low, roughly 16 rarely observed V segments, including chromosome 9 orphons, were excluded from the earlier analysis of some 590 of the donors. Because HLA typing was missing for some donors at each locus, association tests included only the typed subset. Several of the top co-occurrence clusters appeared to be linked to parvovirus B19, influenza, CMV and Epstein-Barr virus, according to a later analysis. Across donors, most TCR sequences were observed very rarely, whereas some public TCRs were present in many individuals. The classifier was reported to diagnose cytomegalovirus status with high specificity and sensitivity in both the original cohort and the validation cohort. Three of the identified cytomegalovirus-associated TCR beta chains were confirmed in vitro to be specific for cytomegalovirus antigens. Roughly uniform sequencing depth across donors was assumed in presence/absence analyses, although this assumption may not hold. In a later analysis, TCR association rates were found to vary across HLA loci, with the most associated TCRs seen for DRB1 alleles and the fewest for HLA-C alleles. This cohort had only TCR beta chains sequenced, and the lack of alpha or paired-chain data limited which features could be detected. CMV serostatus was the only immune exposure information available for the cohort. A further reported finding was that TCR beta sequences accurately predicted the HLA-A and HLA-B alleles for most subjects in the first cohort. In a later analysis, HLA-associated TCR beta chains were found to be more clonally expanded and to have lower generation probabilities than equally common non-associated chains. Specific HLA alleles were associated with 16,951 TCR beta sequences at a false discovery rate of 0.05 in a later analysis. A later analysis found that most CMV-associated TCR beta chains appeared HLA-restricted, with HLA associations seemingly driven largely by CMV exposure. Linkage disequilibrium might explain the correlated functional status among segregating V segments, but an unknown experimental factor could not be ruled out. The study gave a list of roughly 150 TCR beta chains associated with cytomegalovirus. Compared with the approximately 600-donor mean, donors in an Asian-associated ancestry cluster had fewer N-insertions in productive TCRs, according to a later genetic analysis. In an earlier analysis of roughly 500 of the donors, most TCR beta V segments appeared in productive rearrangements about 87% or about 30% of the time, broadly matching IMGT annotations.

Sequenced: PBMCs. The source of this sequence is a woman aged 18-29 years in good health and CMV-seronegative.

The CDR3 in this case is CAWSVLAVEQFF. The DNA sequence reads TGTGCCTGGAGTGTACTAGCGGTAGAGCAGTTCTTC. In this chain, TRBV30 is recombined with TRBJ2-1; a stretch of 8 junction bases matches TRBD2. CDR1 and CDR2 are read off the germline V gene (reference sequence) as GTSNPN and SVGIG. Reading from cysteine to phenylalanine, the CDR3 counts 12 amino acids. Only the CDR3 portion is preserved as DNA: 36 bases, with reading frame beginning at the first base. V and J are trimmed by 0 bases and 10 bases, and the gene matches miss 2 bases of the junction.